Listed below are T cell receptor beta chains from one sample, sequenced in a study of blood T cell repertoires in COVID-19. TCRdb's table, derived via immunoSEQ multiplex PCR, lists solely in-frame clones and lacks some. The profile shows approximately 73,000 clones, nearly 90% of them singletons. The sample comprised peripheral blood. All receptors derive from a man aged 80 or over with acute or convalescent COVID-19. The CDR3 runs from the conserved cysteine through the conserved F or W. Clone sizes are given selectively: once, few, many, or a class where the clone is expanded.

>TRBV7-8|-
CASSPFGQSNYGYTF
>TRBV5-8|-
CASSLAWDSNSNQPQHF
>TRBV7-3|-
CASSSPLPDPGLAYNEQFF
>TRBV14|-
CASSQGAGETQYF
>TRBV2|once
CASRMGTGGNQPQHF
>TRBV5-1|-
CASSLQGIYTF
>TRBV12-3/TRBV12-4|-
CASSGQGYGYTF
>TRBV7-9|-
CASSQMSRATEAFF
>TRBV19|once
CASSIGGGLLPQYF
>TRBV11-2|-
CASSSGTGLYEQYF
>TRBV28|-
CASTRGYNEQFF
>TRBV12-3/TRBV12-4|once
CASSPRGTRAFF
>TRBV5-4|-
CASSSGTISYEQYF
>TRBV6-1|-
CASSESNGVGELFF
>TRBV19|-
CASSMERGNGYTF
>TRBV12-5|few
CASGSDRGLHANTGELFF
>TRBV19|-
CASSIGGVRRNIQYF
>TRBV10-3|-
CAITSGTGGKNEQFF
>TRBV3-1/TRBV3-2|-
CASSQVSGAGNTIYF
>TRBV5-1|-
CASSLNARGTPETQYF
>TRBV19|-
CASSLQGAGTDTQYF
>TRBV7-2|-
CASSSGTSRGGYGYTF
>TRBV19|-
CASSIGAENQPQHF
>TRBV2|-
CARGTGGGYTF
>TRBV2|-
CASSPLAGVPYEQYF
>TRBV29-1|-
CSVEVSWGGETQYF
>TRBV7-2|-
CASSLRGSGNEKLFF
>TRBV19|-
CASSIRLGAFF
>TRBV30|-
CAWSPGQINEKLFF
>TRBV24-1|-
CATSASTPETQYF
>TRBV30|-
CAWSRGPNTEAFF
>TRBV4-1|-
CASSQGAGATNEKLFF
>TRBV15|-
CATSRPDRVDGYTF
>TRBV24-1|few
CATSDTGRAFF
>TRBV5-4|-
CASSLGQAAGNTIYF
>TRBV19|-
CASSSGGAGSTEAFF
>TRBV7-9|once
CASSSWERMNTEAFF
>TRBV20-1|-
CSASGDSHGTGELFF
>TRBV13|-
CASSLGTVTYEQYF
>TRBV13|-
CASSLNRGSNTGELFF
>TRBV28|-
CASRQGYNQPQHF
>TRBV5-1|-
CASSLREAGSYEQYF
>TRBV5-8|once
CASSPAGGQWYQPQHF
>TRBV18|-
CASSLDISSYNEQFF
>TRBV29-1|-
CSVQRGQGDGYTF
>TRBV2|-
CASSSAAGVSNQPQHF
>TRBV27|once
CASGRVGNQPQHF
>TRBV18|once
CASSDRSSYNSPLHF